This TCR beta chain comes out of a study of regulatory T cells in long-lasting Graves disease. Looked up from germline, CDR1 is SQVTM and CDR2 is ANQGSEA. V was shortened by 6 bases and J by 3 bases, with 11 bases between the two germline ends. This CDR3 is 12 amino acids long. This clonotype turned up a few times. What it binds is not known. In building TCR beta libraries, iRepertoire HTBI primers were used together with Arm-PCR of CDR3 regions. TCRdb fed the multiplex PCR reads into MiXCR, producing one record per CDR3 protein. The data show 300,000 to 500,000 distinct CDR3 sequences, around 20% seen once. Study findings and constraints: Persistent disease exhibited a predilection for TRBV28, TRBJ1-2 and TRBJ2-5.

The time point is: persistent/refractory GD, antithyroid drugs over 5 years with positive TRAb. The authors made the TCR library using RNA they extracted from PBMCs. By American Thyroid Association guidelines, Graves' disease was diagnosed in the cohort. The sequencing used peripheral blood mononuclear cells (PBMCs), collected when the disease was refractory, from a patient treated with antithyroid drugs. The receptor's source is a female donor with Graves disease. This chain joins TRBV29-1 and TRBJ2-5; D tentatively fits TRBD1 or TRBD2 (7 bases each). The CDR3 DNA sequence: TGCAGCGTCTCAGGGGGGGAAGAGACCCAGTACTTC. It translates to CSVSGGEETQYF.